This T cell receptor beta chain was observed in a study of T cell repertoires in cytomegalovirus infection. Study-wide background: In public TCR beta signatures, there were indications of both CMV infection and matching HLA type.

General study findings and limits: Public TCR beta family frequency separated CMV-and-HLA carriers, including in an independent cohort. HLA-C-restricted CMV clonotypes gave the most frequent clonotype in two of eight donors.

TCRdb redid the calling of the reads with MiXCR, one entry per CDR3 protein. Among some 180,000 distinct CDR3 sequences, roughly a sixth were seen once, and the ten largest hold around 25%. Germline V gene lookup returns CDR1 MDHEN and CDR2 SYDVKM. Trimming shortened V by 6 bases and J by 3 bases, and 14 bases separated the two germline ends. The CDR3 totals 14 residues. As regards this clonotype: As yet, its antigen is unknown.

The chain recombines TRBV28 with TRBJ2-5; D is uncertain. The sequence was collected from a human donor in good health (CMV status not recorded). Some clones in this sample may be carry-over from other donors' samples. Sequenced material: CD8+ T cells from PBMCs. The CDR3 protein is CASSPLQEKETQYF. In DNA, the CDR3 is TGTGCCAGCAGCCCCCTCCAGGAAAAAGAGACCCAGTACTTC.